This T cell receptor (beta chain) is drawn from a study of blood T cell repertoires in COVID-19. J was trimmed by 6 bases and V by 4 bases; bases with no gene match: 3. The CDR3 contains 13 residues. CDR1 and CDR2 from the germline V gene are KGHDR and SFDVKD. Per the original methods: The assay estimated nucleated cells by amplifying reference gene primers. Clones were sequenced by immunoSEQ multiplex PCR, and TCRdb holds only the in-frame ones, with some missing. V, J and clone size were drawn from that table, and D and trimming were deduced from the DNA. The data contain 150,000 to 200,000 clones, less than 90% of them seen just once; the ten biggest clones take up less than 10%.

The specimen sequenced was peripheral blood. The source of this sequence is a woman in her 70s with COVID-19, enrolled during active disease. This rearrangement joins TRBV24-1 to TRBJ2-3; 7 bases match TRBD2. The CDR3 bases are TGTGCCACCAGTGACGGGACTACGGATACGCAGTATTTT. It specifies CATSDGTTDTQYF.